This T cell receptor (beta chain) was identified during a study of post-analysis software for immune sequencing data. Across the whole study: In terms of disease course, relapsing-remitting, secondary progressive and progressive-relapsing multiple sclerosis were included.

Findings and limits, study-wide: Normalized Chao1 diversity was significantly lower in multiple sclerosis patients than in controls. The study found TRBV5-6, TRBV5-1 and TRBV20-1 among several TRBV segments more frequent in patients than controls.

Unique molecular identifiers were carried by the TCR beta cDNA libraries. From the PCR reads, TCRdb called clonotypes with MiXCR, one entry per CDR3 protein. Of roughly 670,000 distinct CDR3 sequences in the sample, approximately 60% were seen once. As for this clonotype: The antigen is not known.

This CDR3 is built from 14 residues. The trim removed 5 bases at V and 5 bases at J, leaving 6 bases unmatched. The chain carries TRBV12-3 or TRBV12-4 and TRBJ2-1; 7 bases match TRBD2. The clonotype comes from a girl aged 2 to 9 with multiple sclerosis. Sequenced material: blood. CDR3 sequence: CASSLGGNNNEQFF. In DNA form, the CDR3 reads TGTGCCAGCAGTCTCGGGGGGAACAACAATGAGCAGTTCTTC.